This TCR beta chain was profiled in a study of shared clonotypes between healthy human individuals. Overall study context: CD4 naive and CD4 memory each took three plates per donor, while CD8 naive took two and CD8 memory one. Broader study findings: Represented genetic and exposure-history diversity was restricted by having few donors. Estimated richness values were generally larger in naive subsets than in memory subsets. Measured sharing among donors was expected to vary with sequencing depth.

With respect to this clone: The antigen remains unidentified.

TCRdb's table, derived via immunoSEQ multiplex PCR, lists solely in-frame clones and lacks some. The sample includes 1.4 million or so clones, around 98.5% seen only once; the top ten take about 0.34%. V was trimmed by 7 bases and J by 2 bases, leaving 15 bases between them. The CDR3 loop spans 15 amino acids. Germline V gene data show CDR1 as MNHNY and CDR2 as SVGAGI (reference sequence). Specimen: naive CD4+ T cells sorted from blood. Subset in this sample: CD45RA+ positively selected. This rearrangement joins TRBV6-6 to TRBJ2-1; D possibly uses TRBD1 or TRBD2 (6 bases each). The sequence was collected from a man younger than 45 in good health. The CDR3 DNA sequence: TGTGCCAGCAACCTCGAGGGGGGAACCTACAATGAGCAGTTCTTC. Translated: CASNLEGGTYNEQFF.